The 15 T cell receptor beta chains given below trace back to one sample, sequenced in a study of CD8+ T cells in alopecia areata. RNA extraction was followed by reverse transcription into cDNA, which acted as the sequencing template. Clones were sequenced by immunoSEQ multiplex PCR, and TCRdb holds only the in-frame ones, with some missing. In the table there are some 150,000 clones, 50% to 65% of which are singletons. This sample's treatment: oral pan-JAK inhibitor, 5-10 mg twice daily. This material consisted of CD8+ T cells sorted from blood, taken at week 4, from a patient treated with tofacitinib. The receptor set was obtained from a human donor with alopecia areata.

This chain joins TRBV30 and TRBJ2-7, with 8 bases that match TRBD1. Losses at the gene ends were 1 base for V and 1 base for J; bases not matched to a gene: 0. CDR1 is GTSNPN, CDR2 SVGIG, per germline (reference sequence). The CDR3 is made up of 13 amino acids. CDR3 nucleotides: TGTGCCTGGAGTGGGGACAGGTCCTACGAGCAGTACTTC. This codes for CAWSGDRSYEQYF.

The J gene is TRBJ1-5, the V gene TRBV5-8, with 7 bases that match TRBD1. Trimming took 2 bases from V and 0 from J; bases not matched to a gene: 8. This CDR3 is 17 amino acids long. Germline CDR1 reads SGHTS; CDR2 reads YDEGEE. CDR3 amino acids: CASSFSGQPASNQPQHF. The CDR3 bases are TGTGCCAGCAGCTTTTCGGGACAGCCCGCTAGCAATCAGCCCCAGCATTTT.

DNA of the CDR3: TGTGCCAGCAGGAAGGGACACATGAACACTGAAGCTTTCTTT. Translated: CASRKGHMNTEAFF. The chain has TRBV2 and TRBJ1-1, with D possibly matching TRBD1 (6 bases). V was shortened by 6 bases and J by 0 bases, with 11 bases between the two germline ends. CDR1 and CDR2 from the germline V gene are SNHLY and FYNNEI. This CDR3 spans 14 amino acids.

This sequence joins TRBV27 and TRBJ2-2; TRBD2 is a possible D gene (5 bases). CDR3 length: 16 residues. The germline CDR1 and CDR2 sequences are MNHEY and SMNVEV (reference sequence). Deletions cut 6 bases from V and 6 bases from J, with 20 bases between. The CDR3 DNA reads TGTGCCAGCAGCCTCCGGTCACTAGTTTCTTCCGGGGAGCTGTTTTTT. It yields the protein CASSLRSLVSSGELFF.

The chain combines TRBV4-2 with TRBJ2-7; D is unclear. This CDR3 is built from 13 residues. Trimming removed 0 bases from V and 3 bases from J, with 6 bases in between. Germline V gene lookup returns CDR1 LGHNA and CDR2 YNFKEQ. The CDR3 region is CASSQERHYEQYF. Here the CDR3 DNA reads TGTGCCAGCAGCCAAGAAAGACACTACGAGCAGTACTTC.

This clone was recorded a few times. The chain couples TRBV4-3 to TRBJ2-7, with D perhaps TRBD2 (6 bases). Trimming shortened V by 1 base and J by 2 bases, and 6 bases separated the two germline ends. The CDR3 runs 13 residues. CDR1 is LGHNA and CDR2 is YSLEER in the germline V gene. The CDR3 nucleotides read TGCGCCAGCAGCCAAGGGGAGGCCTACGAGCAGTACTTC. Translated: CASSQGEAYEQYF.

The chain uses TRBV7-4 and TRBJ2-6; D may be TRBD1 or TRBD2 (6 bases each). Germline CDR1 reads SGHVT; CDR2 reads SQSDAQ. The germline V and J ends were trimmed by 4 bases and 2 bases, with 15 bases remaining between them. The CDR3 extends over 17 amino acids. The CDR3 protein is CASSSGIGGPGANVLTF. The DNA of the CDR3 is TGTGCCAGCAGCTCGGGTATTGGGGGGCCTGGGGCCAACGTCCTGACTTTC.

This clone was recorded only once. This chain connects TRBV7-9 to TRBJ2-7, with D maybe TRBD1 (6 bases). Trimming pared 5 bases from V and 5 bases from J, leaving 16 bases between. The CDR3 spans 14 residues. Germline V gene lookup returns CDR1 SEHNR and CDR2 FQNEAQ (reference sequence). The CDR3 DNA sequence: TGTGCCAGCAGCGCACGAAACAGGGAACACGAGCAGTACTTC. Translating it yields CASSARNREHEQYF.

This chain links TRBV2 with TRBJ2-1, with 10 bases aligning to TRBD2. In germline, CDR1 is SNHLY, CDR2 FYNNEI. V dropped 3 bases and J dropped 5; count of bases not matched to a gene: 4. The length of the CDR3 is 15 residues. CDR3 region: CASSELAGANNEQFF. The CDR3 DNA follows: TGTGCCAGCAGTGAGCTAGCGGGGGCCAACAATGAGCAGTTCTTC.

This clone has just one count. The CDR3, as DNA: TGTGCCAGCAGCTTCAGACAGCATACCTACGAGCAGTACTTC. Translating it yields CASSFRQHTYEQYF. V usage is TRBV7-2 and J usage is TRBJ2-7, with a weak D call TRBD1 (5 bases). Germline V gene lookup returns CDR1 SGHTA and CDR2 FQGNSA. The length of the CDR3 is 14 residues. With 3 bases removed from V and 2 bases from J, the gap between germline ends came to 11 bases.

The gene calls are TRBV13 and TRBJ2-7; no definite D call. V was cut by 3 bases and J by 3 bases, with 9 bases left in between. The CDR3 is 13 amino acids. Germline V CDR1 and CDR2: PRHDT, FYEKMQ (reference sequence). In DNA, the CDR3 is TGTGCCAGCAGCTTCGGCAGTAACTACGAGCAGTACTTC. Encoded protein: CASSFGSNYEQYF.

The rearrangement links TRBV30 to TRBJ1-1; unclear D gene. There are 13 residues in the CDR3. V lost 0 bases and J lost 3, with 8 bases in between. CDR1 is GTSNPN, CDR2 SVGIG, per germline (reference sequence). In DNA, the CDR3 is TGTGCCTGGAGTGTACTTAGGGACACTGAAGCTTTCTTT. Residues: CAWSVLRDTEAFF.

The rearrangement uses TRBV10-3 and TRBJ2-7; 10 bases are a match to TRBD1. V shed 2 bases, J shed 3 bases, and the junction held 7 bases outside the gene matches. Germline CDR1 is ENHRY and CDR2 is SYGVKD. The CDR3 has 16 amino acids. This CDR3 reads CAISERGGTGDYEQYF. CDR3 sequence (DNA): TGTGCCATCAGTGAGAGGGGAGGGACAGGGGACTACGAGCAGTACTTC.

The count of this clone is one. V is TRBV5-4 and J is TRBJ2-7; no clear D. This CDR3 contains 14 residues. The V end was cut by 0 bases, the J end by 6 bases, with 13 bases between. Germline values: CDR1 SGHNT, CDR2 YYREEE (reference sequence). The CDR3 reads CASSLVGGVGEQYF. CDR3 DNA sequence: TGTGCCAGCAGCTTGGTGGGTGGGGTTGGCGAGCAGTACTTC.

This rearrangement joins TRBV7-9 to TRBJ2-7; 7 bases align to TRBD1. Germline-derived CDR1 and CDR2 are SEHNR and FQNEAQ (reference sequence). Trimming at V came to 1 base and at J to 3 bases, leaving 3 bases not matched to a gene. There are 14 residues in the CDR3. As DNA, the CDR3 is TGTGCCAGCAGCTTAGTTCAGGGGGACTACGAGCAGTACTTC. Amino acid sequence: CASSLVQGDYEQYF.